The 26 T cell receptor beta chains below come from one sample, sequenced in a study of STAT5B mutations in CD4+ large granular lymphocyte leukemia (dated by TCRdb to between 2021 and 2024). Library preparation used the immunoSEQ multiplex PCR assay. Imported from immuneACCESS, the table was reduced by TCRdb to in-frame sequences with V and J called. These copies leave out some clones; in studies compared against another copy, an unresolved V gene accounts for under half, and the cause of the remainder is not known. The sample table lists more than 30,000 clones, less than 80% of them with a count of one. The top ten clonotypes cover approximately 2.5% of the sample. The sample taken for sequencing was CD4+ T cells from blood buffy coats. These receptors came from a human donor in good health.

The rearrangement joins TRBV30 to TRBJ2-7, with 8 bases matching TRBD2. Germline CDR1 reads GTSNPN; CDR2 reads SVGIG (reference sequence). Trimming cost V 1 base and J 4 bases; bases outside gene matches: 9. The CDR3 loop spans 15 amino acids. The CDR3: CAWSEGTSGVYEQYF. The CDR3 DNA is TGTGCCTGGAGTGAAGGAACTAGCGGAGTATACGAGCAGTACTTC. The entire variable domain, with the rest obtained from reference TRBV30 and TRBJ2-7, is as follows: SQTIHQWPATLVQPVGSPLSLECTVEGTSNPNLYWYRQAAGRGLQLLFYSVGIGQISSEVPQNLSASRPQDRQFILSSKKLLLSDSGFYLCAWSEGTSGVYEQYFGPGTRLTVT.

This chain links TRBV14 with TRBJ2-5; 7 bases line up with TRBD1. There are 15 residues in the CDR3. The V segment lost 4 bases and the J segment 2 bases; nucleotides outside the gene matches: 7. Germline V CDR1 and CDR2: SGHDN, FVKESK. The CDR3 bases are TGTGCCAGCAGCCTCGGGACAGTCCGACAAGAGACCCAGTACTTC. As protein: CASSLGTVRQETQYF.

The count of this clone is one. The V call is TRBV6-6, the J call TRBJ2-2, with D unclear. Germline values: CDR1 MNHNY, CDR2 SVGAGI (reference sequence). With 6 bases removed from V and 4 bases from J, the gap between germline ends came to 6 bases. The CDR3 runs to 12 residues. CDR3 protein: CASRRFTGELFF. Here the CDR3 DNA reads TGTGCCAGCAGACGCTTCACCGGGGAGCTGTTTTTT.

This clone was observed a handful of times. This chain connects TRBV10-3 to TRBJ2-7; TRBD1 agrees at 7 bases. The length of the CDR3 is 13 residues. The junction had 2 bases not matched to a gene; V was cut back by 4 bases and J by 2 bases. The V gene's germline CDR1 is ENHRY and CDR2 SYGVKD. The DNA for the CDR3 is TGTGCCATCAGTGGGGACAGAGCCTACGAGCAGTACTTC. It yields the protein CAISGDRAYEQYF.

The sample holds a few counts of this clone. This sequence joins TRBV9 and TRBJ1-1; no firm D call. This CDR3 region has 14 residues. Germline V lookup: CDR1 SGDLS, CDR2 YYNGEE. The V end lost 4 bases, the J end lost 0 bases, and 10 bases lay between the germline ends. This CDR3 reads CASSPNDMNTEAFF. CDR3 coding DNA: TGTGCCAGCAGCCCCAACGACATGAACACTGAAGCTTTCTTT.

V is TRBV29-1 and J is TRBJ2-1; 7 bases map to TRBD1. Germline CDR1 is SQVTM and CDR2 is ANQGSEA. Trimming at V came to 5 bases and at J to 2 bases, leaving 18 bases not matched to a gene. This CDR3 is 18 amino acids long. CDR3 region: CSVPVLRSQGRPYNEQFF. The CDR3 nucleotides read TGCAGCGTTCCAGTTCTTCGATCACAGGGGCGGCCCTACAATGAGCAGTTCTTC.

The V gene is TRBV2, the J gene TRBJ2-2; 7 positions agree with TRBD1. The V and J ends lost 6 bases and 4 bases, in that order; junction bases with no gene match: 2. The CDR3 runs 13 residues. Germline V gives CDR1 SNHLY, CDR2 FYNNEI. The CDR3 nucleotides read TGTGCCAGCAGAGACAGGGTCACCGGGGAGCTGTTTTTT. Translation: CASRDRVTGELFF.

The chain couples TRBV11-2 to TRBJ2-1; D not certain. Germline-derived CDR1 and CDR2 are SGHAT and FQNNGV. The CDR3 runs 14 residues. V lost 3 bases and J 10 bases, leaving 16 bases between the germline ends. The CDR3 loop is CASSFRTFSGEQFF. The CDR3 bases are TGTGCCAGCAGCTTCCGGACCTTTTCTGGGGAGCAGTTCTTC.

This clone was seen just once. The chain has TRBV6-5 and TRBJ1-2; a possible D gene is TRBD1 (6 bases). V dropped 3 bases and J dropped 8 bases, with 22 bases sitting between them. The germline gives CDR1 MNHEY, CDR2 SVGAGI. The CDR3 consists of 16 residues. DNA of the CDR3: TGTGCCAGCAGTTATTGGAAACCATCCGCGGGGGGCGGCTACACCTTC. Its protein is CASSYWKPSAGGGYTF.

The DNA for the CDR3 is TGCAGCGTTGTCGGGAGGGCCTCAGAGACCCAGTACTTC. Translation: CSVVGRASETQYF. The chain uses TRBV29-1 and TRBJ2-5; TRBD2 matches at 8 bases. Germline V gene sequence: CDR1 SQVTM, CDR2 ANQGSEA. After removal of 4 bases from V and 4 bases from J, the junction contained 5 bases not matched to a gene. This CDR3 is 13 amino acids long.

The gene calls are TRBV10-3 and TRBJ2-1; the match to TRBD1 covers 7 bases. The CDR3 consists of 14 residues. Germline loops: CDR1 ENHRY, CDR2 SYGVKD. J was trimmed by 0 bases and V by 7 bases; bases with no gene match: 3. For the CDR3, the DNA is TGTGCCATCAAGGGGGCAGCCTCCTACAATGAGCAGTTCTTC. It specifies CAIKGAASYNEQFF.

This rearrangement joins TRBV10-3 to TRBJ2-1, with 10 bases that match TRBD2. Trimming at V came to 6 bases and at J to 1 base, leaving 3 bases not matched to a gene. This CDR3 has 15 residues. Per the germline V gene, CDR1 is ENHRY and CDR2 is SYGVKD. The DNA for the CDR3 is TGTGCCATCAGCTCTAGCGGGGGTTCCTACAATGAGCAGTTCTTC. It translates to CAISSSGGSYNEQFF.

V is TRBV11-2 and J is TRBJ2-1; D is uncertain. The V gene's germline CDR1 is SGHAT and CDR2 FQNNGV. CDR3 length: 12 amino acids. V lost 4 bases and J 6 bases, leaving 7 bases between the germline ends. The CDR3 protein is CASSYSPNEQFF. The CDR3, as DNA: TGTGCCAGCAGCTATAGTCCCAATGAGCAGTTCTTC.

CDR3 nucleotides: TGTGCCAGCTCACCACCTAAGCTAGCGGGCAACTCCTACGAGCAGTACTTC. Translation gives CASSPPKLAGNSYEQYF. The chain recombines TRBV18 with TRBJ2-7, with 8 bases that match TRBD2. The trim removed 0 bases at V and 0 bases at J, leaving 7 bases unmatched. In germline, CDR1 is KGHSH, CDR2 LQKENI. The length of the CDR3 is 17 residues.

V is TRBV5-6 and J is TRBJ2-1, with D perhaps matching TRBD1 (5 bases). The V end was cut by 0 bases, the J end by 8 bases, with 9 bases between. In germline, CDR1 is SGHDT, CDR2 YYEEEE. The CDR3 extends over 13 amino acids. The CDR3 here is CASSLVGVDEQFF. In DNA, the CDR3 is TGTGCCAGCAGCTTGGTAGGGGTTGATGAGCAGTTCTTC.

This clone is a singleton in its sample. The gene calls are TRBV7-2 and TRBJ1-1, with D unclear. This CDR3 region has 13 residues. The V end lost 5 bases, the J end lost 4 bases, and 11 bases lay between the germline ends. Germline lookup yields CDR1 SGHTA and CDR2 FQGNSA. The CDR3 DNA is TGTGCCAGCAGCCTTGATCTGCCCACTGAAGCTTTCTTT. Protein product: CASSLDLPTEAFF.

This chain joins TRBV11-1 and TRBJ2-7; the match to TRBD2 covers 12 bases. The CDR3 runs to 18 residues. J was trimmed by 1 base and V by 4 bases; bases with no gene match: 11. CDR1 and CDR2 (germline): SGHAT, FQDESV (reference sequence). CDR3 in amino acids: CASSSPLAGGPRSYEQYF. In DNA form, the CDR3 reads TGTGCCAGCAGCTCACCCCTAGCGGGGGGGCCTCGATCCTACGAGCAGTACTTC.

This sequence joins TRBV10-3 and TRBJ2-1, with 8 bases identical to TRBD2. Losses at the gene ends were 7 bases for V and 2 bases for J; bases not matched to a gene: 4. CDR1 and CDR2 from the germline V gene are ENHRY and SYGVKD. CDR3 length: 14 residues. CDR3 DNA: TGTGCCATCACGGGAGGGGAGACCTACAATGAGCAGTTCTTC. This gives the protein CAITGGETYNEQFF.

The rearrangement uses TRBV20-1 and TRBJ1-1; D not certain. This CDR3 is 10 amino acids long. Trimming cost V 5 bases and J 7 bases, with 8 bases left between them. The V gene's germline CDR1 is DFQATT and CDR2 SNEGSKA (reference sequence). The CDR3, as DNA: TGCAGTGCTCGAAGAAGTGAAGCTTTCTTT. It codes for CSARRSEAFF.

The V and J genes are TRBV7-2 and TRBJ2-1, with D perhaps TRBD1 (8 bases). The CDR3 runs 15 residues. V was cut by 4 bases and J by 8 bases, with 18 bases left in between. Germline values: CDR1 SGHTA, CDR2 FQGNSA. Written as DNA, the CDR3 is TGTGCCAGCAGCTGGTCGACAGGGGCGGGGGATGAGCAGTTCTTC. Protein product: CASSWSTGAGDEQFF.

CDR3 nucleotides: TGTGCCAGCCGGGGGGCTAGCGGCTTCCAAGAGACCCAGTACTTC. Translated: CASRGASGFQETQYF. The J gene is TRBJ2-5, the V gene TRBV2, with D perhaps matching TRBD2 (7 bases). The CDR3 runs to 15 residues. Per germline, CDR1 SNHLY and CDR2 FYNNEI. The ends were cut back, 8 bases at V and 1 base at J, with 17 bases in the middle.

As DNA, the CDR3 is TGCGCCAGCAAACAGGCCGCTAATGAAAAACTGTTTTTT. Translated, it gives CASKQAANEKLFF. The chain links TRBV10-2 to TRBJ1-4, with TRBD1 as a possible D gene (5 bases). This CDR3 region has 13 residues. Germline CDR1 WSHSY, CDR2 SAAADI. The V and J ends lost 7 bases and 3 bases respectively, with 9 bases between them.

This chain connects TRBV5-4 to TRBJ1-6; the match to TRBD1 covers 7 bases. CDR1 is SGHNT, CDR2 YYREEE, per germline (reference sequence). Germline trimming cut 4 bases from V and 0 bases from J; bases unmatched to any gene: 4. The CDR3 extends over 16 amino acids. CDR3: CASSLDRSSYNSPLHF. Written as DNA, the CDR3 is TGTGCCAGCAGCCTGGACAGGAGCTCCTATAATTCACCCCTCCACTTT.

V usage is TRBV4-1 and J usage is TRBJ2-7; 7 bases map to TRBD1. Per the germline V gene, CDR1 is MGHRA and CDR2 is YSYEKL. J gave up 2 bases and V 0 bases, and 7 bases lay outside the gene matches. The CDR3 covers 16 residues. CDR3 region: CASSQERQGIPYEQYF. The CDR3 DNA sequence: TGCGCCAGCAGCCAAGAGAGACAGGGAATCCCCTACGAGCAGTACTTC.

The gene calls are TRBV27 and TRBJ2-1, with 7 positions matching TRBD2. The CDR3 extends over 15 amino acids. The germline CDR1 and CDR2 sequences are MNHEY and SMNVEV (reference sequence). The V and J ends lost 7 bases and 5 bases, in that order; junction bases with no gene match: 11. The CDR3 DNA is TGTGCCAGCACCCTTCTAGCTAGCGGACACAATGAGCAGTTCTTC. This translates into CASTLLASGHNEQFF.

V gene TRBV7-2 combines with J gene TRBJ2-2; 8 nucleotides agree with TRBD1. CDR1 and CDR2 from the germline V gene are SGHTA and FQGNSA. V trimming: 4 bases; J trimming: 6 bases; junction bases outside the gene matches: 7. CDR3 length: 15 residues. The DNA for the CDR3 is TGTGCCAGCAGCTCTTGGACAGGGTCGGCCGGGGAGCTGTTTTTT. Encoded protein: CASSSWTGSAGELFF.